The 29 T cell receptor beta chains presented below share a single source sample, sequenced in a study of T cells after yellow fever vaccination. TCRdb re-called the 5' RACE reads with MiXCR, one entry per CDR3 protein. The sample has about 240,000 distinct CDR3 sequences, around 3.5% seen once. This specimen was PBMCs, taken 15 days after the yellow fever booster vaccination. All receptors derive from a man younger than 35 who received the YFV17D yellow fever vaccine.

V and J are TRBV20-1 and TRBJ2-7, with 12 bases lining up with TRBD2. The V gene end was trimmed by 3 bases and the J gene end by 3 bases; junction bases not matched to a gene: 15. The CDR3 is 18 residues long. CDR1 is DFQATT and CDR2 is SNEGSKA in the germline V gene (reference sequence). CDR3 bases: TGCAGTGCTAGTCTAACTAGCGGGGGGCGCATCCGGCACTACGAGCAGTACTTC. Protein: CSASLTSGGRIRHYEQYF.

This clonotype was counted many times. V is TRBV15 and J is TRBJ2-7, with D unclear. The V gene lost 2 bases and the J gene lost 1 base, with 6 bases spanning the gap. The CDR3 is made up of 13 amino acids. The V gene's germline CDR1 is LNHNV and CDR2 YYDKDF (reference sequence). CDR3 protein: CATSRSSSYEQYF. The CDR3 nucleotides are TGTGCCACCAGCAGATCGTCGTCCTACGAGCAGTACTTC.

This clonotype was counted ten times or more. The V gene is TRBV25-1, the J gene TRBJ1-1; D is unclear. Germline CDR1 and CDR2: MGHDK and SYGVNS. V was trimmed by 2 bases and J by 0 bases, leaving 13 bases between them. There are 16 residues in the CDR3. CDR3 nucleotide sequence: TGTGCCAGCAGTGAAGGGGTGTTGCGGATGAACACTGAAGCTTTCTTT. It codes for CASSEGVLRMNTEAFF.

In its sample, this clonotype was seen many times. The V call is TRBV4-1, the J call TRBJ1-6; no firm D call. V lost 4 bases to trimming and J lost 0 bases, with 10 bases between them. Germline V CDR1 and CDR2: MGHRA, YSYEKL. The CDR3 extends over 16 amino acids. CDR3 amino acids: CASSPLLSSYNSPLHF. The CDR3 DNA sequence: TGCGCCAGCAGCCCCTTATTAAGCTCCTATAATTCACCCCTCCACTTT.

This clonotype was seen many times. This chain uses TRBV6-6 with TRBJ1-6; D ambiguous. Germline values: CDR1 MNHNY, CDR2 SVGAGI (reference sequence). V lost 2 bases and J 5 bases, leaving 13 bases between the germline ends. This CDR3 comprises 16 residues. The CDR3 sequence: CASSYQHPGDNSPLHF. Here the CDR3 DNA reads TGTGCCAGCAGTTACCAGCATCCGGGAGATAATTCACCCCTCCACTTT.

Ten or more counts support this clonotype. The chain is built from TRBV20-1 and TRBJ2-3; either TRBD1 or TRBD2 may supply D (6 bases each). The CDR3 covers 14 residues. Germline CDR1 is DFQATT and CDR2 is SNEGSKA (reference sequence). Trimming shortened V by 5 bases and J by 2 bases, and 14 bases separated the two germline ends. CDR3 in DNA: TGCAGTGCTCCCCCGGGGGCATCCACAGATACGCAGTATTTT. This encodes CSAPPGASTDTQYF.

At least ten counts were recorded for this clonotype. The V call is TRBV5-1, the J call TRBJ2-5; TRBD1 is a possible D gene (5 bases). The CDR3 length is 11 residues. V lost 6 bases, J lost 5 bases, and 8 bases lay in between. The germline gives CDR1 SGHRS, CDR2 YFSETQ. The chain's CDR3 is CASTAGETQYF. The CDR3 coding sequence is TGCGCCAGCACCGCAGGGGAGACCCAGTACTTC.

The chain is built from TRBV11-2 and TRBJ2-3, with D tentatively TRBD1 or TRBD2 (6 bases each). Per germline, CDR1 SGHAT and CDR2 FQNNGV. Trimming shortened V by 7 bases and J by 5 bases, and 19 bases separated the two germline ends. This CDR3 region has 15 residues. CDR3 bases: TGTGCCAGCACCCGAAACGGGGGCCCCGGAGATACGCAGTATTTT. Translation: CASTRNGGPGDTQYF.

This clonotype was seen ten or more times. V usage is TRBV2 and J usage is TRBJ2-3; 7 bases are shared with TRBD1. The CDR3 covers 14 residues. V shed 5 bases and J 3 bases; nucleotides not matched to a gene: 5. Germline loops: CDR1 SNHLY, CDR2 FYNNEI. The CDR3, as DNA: TGTGCCAGCAGTACGCGACAGGGAACAGATACGCAGTATTTT. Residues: CASSTRQGTDTQYF.

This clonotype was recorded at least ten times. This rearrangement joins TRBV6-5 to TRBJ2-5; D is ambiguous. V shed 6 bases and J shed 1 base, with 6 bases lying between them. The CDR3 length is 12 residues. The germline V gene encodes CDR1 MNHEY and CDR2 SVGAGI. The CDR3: CASRHSQETQYF. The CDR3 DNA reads TGTGCCAGCAGGCACAGCCAAGAGACCCAGTACTTC.

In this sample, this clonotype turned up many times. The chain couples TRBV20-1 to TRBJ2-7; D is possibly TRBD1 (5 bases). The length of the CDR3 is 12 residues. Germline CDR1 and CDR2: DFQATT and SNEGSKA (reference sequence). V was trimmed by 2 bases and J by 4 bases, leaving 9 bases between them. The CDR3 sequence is CSARQGGYEQYV. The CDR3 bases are TGCAGTGCTAGACAGGGTGGGTACGAGCAGTACGTC.

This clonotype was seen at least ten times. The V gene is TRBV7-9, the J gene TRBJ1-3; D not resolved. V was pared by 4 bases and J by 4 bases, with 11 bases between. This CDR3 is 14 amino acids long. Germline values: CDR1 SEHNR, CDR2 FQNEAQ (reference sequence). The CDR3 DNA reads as TGTGCCAGCAGCTCAAGTCCAGGAGGAAACACCATATATTTT. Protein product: CASSSSPGGNTIYF.

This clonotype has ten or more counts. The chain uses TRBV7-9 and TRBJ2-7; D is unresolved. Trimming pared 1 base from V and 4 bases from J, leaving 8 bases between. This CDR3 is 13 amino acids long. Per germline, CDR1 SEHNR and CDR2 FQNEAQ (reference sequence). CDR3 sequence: CASSLDVGYEQYV. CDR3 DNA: TGTGCCAGCAGCTTAGATGTGGGTTACGAGCAGTACGTC.

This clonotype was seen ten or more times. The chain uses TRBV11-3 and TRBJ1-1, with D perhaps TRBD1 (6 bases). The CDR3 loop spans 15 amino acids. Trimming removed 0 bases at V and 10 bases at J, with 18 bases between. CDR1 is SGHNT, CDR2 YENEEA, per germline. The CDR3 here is CASSLDLGAMVGAFF. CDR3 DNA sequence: TGTGCCAGCAGCTTAGATCTGGGGGCGATGGTGGGAGCTTTCTTT.

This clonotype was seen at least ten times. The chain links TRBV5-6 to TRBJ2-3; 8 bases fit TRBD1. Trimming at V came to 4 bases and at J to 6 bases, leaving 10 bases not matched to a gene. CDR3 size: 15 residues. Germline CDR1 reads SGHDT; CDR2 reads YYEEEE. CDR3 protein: CASSPKDRVQDTQYF. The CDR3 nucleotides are TGTGCCAGCAGCCCAAAGGACAGGGTGCAGGATACGCAGTATTTT.

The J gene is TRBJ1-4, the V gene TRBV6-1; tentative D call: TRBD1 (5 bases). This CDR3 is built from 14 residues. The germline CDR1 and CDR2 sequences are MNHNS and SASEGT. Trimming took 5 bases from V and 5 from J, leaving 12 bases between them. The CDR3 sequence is CASSRDGRNEKLFF. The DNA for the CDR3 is TGTGCCAGCAGTCGGGACGGCAGAAATGAAAAACTGTTTTTT.

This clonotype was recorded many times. The CDR3 region is CASSYLPDDNEKLFF. Written as DNA, the CDR3 is TGTGCCAGCAGTTACTTGCCAGACGATAATGAAAAACTGTTTTTT. J is TRBJ1-4 and V is TRBV6-5; D gene uncertain. V lost 1 base and J lost 4, with 10 bases in between. The CDR3 has 15 residues. Looked up from germline, CDR1 is MNHEY and CDR2 is SVGAGI.

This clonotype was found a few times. The CDR3: CASSRTGDRVYSGANVLTF. CDR3 in DNA: TGTGCCAGCAGCCGGACCGGGGACAGGGTTTACTCTGGGGCCAACGTCCTGACTTTC. The V and J genes are TRBV11-2 and TRBJ2-6, with 9 bases aligning to TRBD1. CDR3 length equals 19 residues. In germline, CDR1 is SGHAT, CDR2 FQNNGV. After removal of 5 bases from V and 0 bases from J, the junction contained 11 bases not matched to a gene.

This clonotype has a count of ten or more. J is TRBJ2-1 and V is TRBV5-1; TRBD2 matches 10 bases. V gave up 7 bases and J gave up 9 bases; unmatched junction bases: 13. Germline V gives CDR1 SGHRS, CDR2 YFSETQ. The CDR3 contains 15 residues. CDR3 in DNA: TGCGCCAGCGAGACTGGTAGCGGGGGGTCCTTTGAGCAGTTCTTC. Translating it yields CASETGSGGSFEQFF.

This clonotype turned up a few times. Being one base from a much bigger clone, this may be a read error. Here the CDR3 reads CASSSFQGENLFF. The CDR3 DNA reads TGTGCCAGCAGCTCATTCCAGGGCGAAAATCTGTTTTTT. This chain joins TRBV7-2 and TRBJ1-4; TRBD1 is a possible D gene (5 bases). This CDR3 comprises 13 residues. The V gene's germline CDR1 is SGHTA and CDR2 FQGNSA.

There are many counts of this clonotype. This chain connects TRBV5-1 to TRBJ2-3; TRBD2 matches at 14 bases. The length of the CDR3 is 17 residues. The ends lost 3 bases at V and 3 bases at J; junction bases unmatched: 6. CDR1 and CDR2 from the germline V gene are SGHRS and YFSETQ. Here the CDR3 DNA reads TGCGCCAGCAGCTCTGGCGGGACTAGCGGGGGAACAGATACGCAGTATTTT. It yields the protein CASSSGGTSGGTDTQYF.

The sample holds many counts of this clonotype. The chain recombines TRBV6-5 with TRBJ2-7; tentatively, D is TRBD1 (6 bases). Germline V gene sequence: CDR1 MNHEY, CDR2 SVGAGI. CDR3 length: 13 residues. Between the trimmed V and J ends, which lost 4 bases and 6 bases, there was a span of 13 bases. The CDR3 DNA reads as TGTGCCAGCAGTTTTACTCAGGGGTCCGAGCAGTACTTC. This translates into CASSFTQGSEQYF.

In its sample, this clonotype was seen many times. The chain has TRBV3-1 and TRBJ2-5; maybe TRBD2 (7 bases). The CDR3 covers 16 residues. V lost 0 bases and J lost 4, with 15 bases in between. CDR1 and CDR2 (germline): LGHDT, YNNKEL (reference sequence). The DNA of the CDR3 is TGTGCCAGCAGCCAAGACGTTGGGGGGGCTGGAGAGACCCAGTACTTC. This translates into CASSQDVGGAGETQYF.

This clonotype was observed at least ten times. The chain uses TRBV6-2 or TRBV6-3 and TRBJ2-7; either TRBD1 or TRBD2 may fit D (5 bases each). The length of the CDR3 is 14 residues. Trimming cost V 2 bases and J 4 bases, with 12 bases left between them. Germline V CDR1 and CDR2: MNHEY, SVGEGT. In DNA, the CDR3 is TGTGCCAGCAGTTACGGGACCCGCGGGTACGAGCAGTACGTC. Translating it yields CASSYGTRGYEQYV.

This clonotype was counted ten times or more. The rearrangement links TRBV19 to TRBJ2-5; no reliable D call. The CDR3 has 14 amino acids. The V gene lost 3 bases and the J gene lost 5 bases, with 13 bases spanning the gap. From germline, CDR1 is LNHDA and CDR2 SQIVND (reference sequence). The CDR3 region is CASSIRTPRETQYF. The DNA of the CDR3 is TGTGCCAGTAGTATCCGGACCCCGAGGGAGACCCAGTACTTC.

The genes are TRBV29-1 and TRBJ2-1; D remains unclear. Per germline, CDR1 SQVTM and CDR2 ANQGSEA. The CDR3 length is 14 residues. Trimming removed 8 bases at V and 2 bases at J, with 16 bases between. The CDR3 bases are TGCAGCTCTGAAGTTGGGGTTCCCTACAATGAGCAGTTCTTC. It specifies CSSEVGVPYNEQFF.

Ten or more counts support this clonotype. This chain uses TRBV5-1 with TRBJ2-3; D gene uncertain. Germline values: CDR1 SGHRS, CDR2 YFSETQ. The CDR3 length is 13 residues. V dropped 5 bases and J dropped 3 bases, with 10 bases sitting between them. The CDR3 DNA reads TGCGCCAGCAGGATGGGGTTTACAGATACGCAGTATTTT. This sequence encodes CASRMGFTDTQYF.

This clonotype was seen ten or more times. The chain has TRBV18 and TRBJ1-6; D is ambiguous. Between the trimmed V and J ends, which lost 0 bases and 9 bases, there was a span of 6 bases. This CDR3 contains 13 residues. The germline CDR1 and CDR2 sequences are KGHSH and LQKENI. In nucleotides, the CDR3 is TGTGCCAGCTCACCACCGAGGGCTTCACCCCTCCACTTT. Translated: CASSPPRASPLHF.

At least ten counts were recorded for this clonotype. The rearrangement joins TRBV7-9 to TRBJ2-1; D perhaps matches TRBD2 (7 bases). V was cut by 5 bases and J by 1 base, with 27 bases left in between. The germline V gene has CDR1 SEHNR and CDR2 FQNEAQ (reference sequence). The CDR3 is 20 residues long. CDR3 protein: CASSLGGAQGGARSYNEQFF. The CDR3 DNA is TGTGCCAGCAGCCTAGGAGGGGCACAAGGGGGGGCTAGGTCCTACAATGAGCAGTTCTTC.